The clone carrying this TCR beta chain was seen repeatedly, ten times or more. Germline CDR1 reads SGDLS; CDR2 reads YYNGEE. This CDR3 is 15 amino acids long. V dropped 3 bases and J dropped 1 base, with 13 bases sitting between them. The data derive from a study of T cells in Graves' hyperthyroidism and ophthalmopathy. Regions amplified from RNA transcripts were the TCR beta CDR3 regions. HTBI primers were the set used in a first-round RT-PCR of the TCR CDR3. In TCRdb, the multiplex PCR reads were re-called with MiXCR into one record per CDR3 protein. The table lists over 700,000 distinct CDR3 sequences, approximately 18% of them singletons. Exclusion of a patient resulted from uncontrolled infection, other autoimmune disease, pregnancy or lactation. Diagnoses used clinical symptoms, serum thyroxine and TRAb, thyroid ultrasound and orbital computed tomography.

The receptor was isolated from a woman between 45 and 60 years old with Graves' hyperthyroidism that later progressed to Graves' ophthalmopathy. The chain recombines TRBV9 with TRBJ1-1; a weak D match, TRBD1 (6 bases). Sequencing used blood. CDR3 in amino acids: CASSALGQTNTEAFF. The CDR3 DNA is TGTGCCAGCAGCGCCCTCGGACAGACGAACACTGAAGCTTTCTTT.